The sample holds one count of the clone carrying this T cell receptor beta chain. The CDR3 spans 16 residues. Germline CDR1 and CDR2: SGDLS and YYNGEE. V was shortened by 0 bases and J by 0 bases, with 13 bases between the two germline ends. The record originates from a study of shared clonotypes between healthy human individuals. None of the donors, who were healthy HIV-negative adults, had recently had acute infections or vaccinations. Assay execution took place at the deep level. Here immunoSEQ multiplex PCR was the method, and the copy in TCRdb shows in-frame clones only, minus some. The sample has over 1.4 million clones, roughly 96% seen once.

Sequencing input: naive CD4+ T cells sorted from blood. Subset in this sample: CD45RA+ positively selected. This TCR came from a man aged 30-40 years in good health. The chain has TRBV9 and TRBJ2-7; tentatively, D is TRBD2 (5 bases). The CDR3 loop reads CASSVDSGDYSYEQYF. The CDR3 DNA follows: TGTGCCAGCAGCGTAGACTCCGGTGACTACTCCTACGAGCAGTACTTC.